Here is one T cell receptor beta chain with its context. This clone was counted a few times. The clone's antigen remains unknown. Within one base of it there is no much larger clone, and no base qualities were kept. The CDR3 regions of human TCRbeta chains were subjected to immunosequencing. The original methods were these. TCRs in the repertoires were matched against a reference library of SARS-CoV-2-specific TCRs that had been generated with the MIRA antigen-specificity platform. Breadth was defined as the fraction of unique TCRs that were SARS-CoV-2-associated. Depth was defined as the fraction of total T cells that were SARS-CoV-2-associated. Using the MIRA data, every spike-specific TCR was mapped to the spike region that the TCR reacted to and assigned to either a CD4 or a CD8 class. Log10-transformed breadth and depth values were compared by one-way ANOVA with Sidak's multiple comparisons tests. The table comes from immuneACCESS by way of TCRdb, which keeps in-frame sequences with V and J called. Part of the clones is missing from these tables; in studies checked, under half for an unresolved V gene and the rest for unknown reasons. V and J calls and clone size come straight from that table; D and trimming were deduced from the DNA. The sample has roughly 200,000 clones on record, about 95% of them singletons. In total, the top ten clones hold over 1.5% of the sample.

These data come from a study of T cell responses to AZD1222 COVID-19 vaccine (dated by TCRdb to the early 2020s). About the full investigation: A total of 230 to 250 trial participants underwent TCR sequencing, of whom 200 to 220 received two doses of AZD1222 and some 26 received two doses of the MenACWY control vaccine. Trial participants were enrolled into age subgroups of 18-55, 56-69 and 70-plus years, which contained about 150, 28 and 57 TCR-sequenced participants, respectively. On the study overall, not on this receptor specifically: Conclusions about previously exposed vaccinees are limited because only five to seven AZD1222 recipients were SARS-CoV-2 seropositive at baseline. Because no day 14 peak-response samples were available, the repertoires could be characterized only after the peak T cell response. Most participants were white British and females outnumbered males, and the authors suggested that clonal diversity may have been underestimated. Reportedly, close to half of the unique spike-specific TCRs recognized epitopes lying outside the regions that are mutated in the B.1.351 and B.1.1.7 variants. The whole spike protein was spanned by vaccine-associated CD4 TCRs, and dominant responses were seen in regions 160-218 and 743-854. A significant rise in spike-specific TCR breadth and depth was observed after two AZD1222 doses relative to day 0 and relative to MenACWY recipients. In the small 56-69-year group, the increase in depth fell short of significance, most likely because of low power.

The sample's time point label, decoded: about 28 days (+/-7) after the second vaccine dose. The treatment or condition label on this specimen signifies: meningococcal conjugate vaccine given as trial control. Vaccinee samples came from UK trials COV001 and COV002, including a single-blind randomized controlled phase 2/3 trial of AZD1222 (ChAdOx1 nCoV-19) in healthy adults. For TCRbeta chain sequencing, PBMC samples were collected from trial participants at day 0 and at day 28 after the second dose. The CDR3 runs 14 amino acids, cysteine and phenylalanine included. Here the CDR3 DNA is all that survives: 42 bases in frame from base 1. Clipping removes 2 bases from V and 6 bases from J, with 7 as the unmatched junction base count. From a lookup of the germline V gene (reference sequence), CDR1 and CDR2 are GTSNPN and SVGIG.

In this chain, TRBV30 is recombined with TRBJ2-1; TRBD1 lines up with 7 middle nucleotides. The sample consisted of peripheral blood, taken 28 days after the second dose of the MenACWY control vaccine. The sequence was collected from an adult who received the MenACWY meningococcal vaccine as a control. Here the CDR3 is given as CAWSSGQVGNEQFF. The base sequence is TGTGCCTGGAGTTCTGGACAGGTCGGCAATGAGCAGTTCTTC.